These T cell receptor beta chains were read from a single sample in a study of OX40 agonist ivuxolimab in advanced cancers. The protocol was immunoSEQ multiplex PCR, while the TCRdb copy is restricted to in-frame clones and leaves out a portion. There are 70,000 to 90,000 clones in the sample; 75% to 90% occur only once, and around 7.2% lies in the top ten. The sequencing used CD4+ or CD8+ T cells sorted from blood, collected in a trial of the OX40 agonist ivuxolimab. The source of these receptors is an adult with an advanced solid tumor such as melanoma, head and neck, liver or kidney cancer. CDR3s include the opening cysteine and the closing phenylalanine or tryptophan. A D gene is named only where the DNA matches it firmly. The size entry is marked missing in some rows and otherwise reads once, few, many or a size class.

CASSSWTGEAFF | TGCGCCAGCAGCTCGTGGACAGGGGAAGCTTTCTTT | TRBV5-1 | 12 | TRBD1 | - | TRBJ1-1
CASSLVGSGKSEQFF | TGTGCCAGCAGCTTAGTTGGTAGCGGGAAGTCAGAGCAGTTCTTC | TRBV7-2 | 15 | TRBD2 | - | TRBJ2-1
CASSTSAPPGQSLSGNTIYF | TGTGCCAGCAGCACCAGTGCGCCTCCGGGACAGAGCCTCTCTGGAAACACCATATATTTT | TRBV9 | 20 | TRBD1 | - | TRBJ1-3
CASSLAGGGETQYF | TGTGCCAGCAGCCTAGCGGGGGGAGGAGAGACCCAGTACTTC | TRBV7-3 | 14 | TRBD2 | once | TRBJ2-5
CASPGQDQETQYF | TGCGCCAGTCCCGGACAGGATCAAGAGACCCAGTACTTC | TRBV5-1 | 13 | TRBD1 | - | TRBJ2-5
CASGGQGSYNEQFF | TGTGCCAGCGGCGGACAGGGCTCCTACAATGAGCAGTTCTTC | TRBV7-6 | 14 | TRBD1 | - | TRBJ2-1
CASSFSGTYNEQFF | TGTGCCAGCAGCTTCTCGGGGACCTACAATGAGCAGTTCTTC | TRBV5-5 | 14 | - | once | TRBJ2-1
CASSLRFWAETQYF | TGTGCCAGCAGCTTACGATTCTGGGCGGAGACCCAGTACTTC | TRBV7-2 | 14 | - | - | TRBJ2-5
CASSLAGGASYNEQFF | TGTGCCAGCAGCTTGGCAGGGGGCGCGTCCTACAATGAGCAGTTCTTC | TRBV5-4 | 16 | TRBD1 | - | TRBJ2-1
CASSYTGGSNEKLFF | TGTGCCAGCAGTTATACAGGGGGCTCTAATGAAAAACTGTTTTTT | TRBV25-1 | 15 | TRBD1 | - | TRBJ1-4
CASSPRRGDMNTEAFF | TGTGCCAGCTCACCACGCAGGGGTGATATGAACACTGAAGCTTTCTTT | TRBV18 | 16 | - | - | TRBJ1-1